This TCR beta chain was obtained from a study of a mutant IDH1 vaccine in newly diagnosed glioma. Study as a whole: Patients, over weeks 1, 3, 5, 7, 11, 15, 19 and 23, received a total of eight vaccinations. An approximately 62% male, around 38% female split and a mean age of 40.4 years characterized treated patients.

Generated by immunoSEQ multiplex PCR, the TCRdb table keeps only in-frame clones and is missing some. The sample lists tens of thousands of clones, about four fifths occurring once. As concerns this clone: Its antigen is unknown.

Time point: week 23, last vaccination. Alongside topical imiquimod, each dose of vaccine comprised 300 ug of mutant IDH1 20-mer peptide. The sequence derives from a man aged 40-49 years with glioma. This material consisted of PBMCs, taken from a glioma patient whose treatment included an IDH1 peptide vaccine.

CDR3 coding DNA: TGTGCCAGCAGGGCCGGGACAGGGCAAAGGGAGCCCCAGCATTTT. As protein: CASRAGTGQREPQHF. The chain joins TRBV6-1 to TRBJ1-5, with TRBD1 identical over 9 bases. Germline CDR1 is MNHNS and CDR2 is SASEGT. CDR3 length equals 15 residues. Trimming cost V 6 bases and J 8 bases; bases outside gene matches: 11.